This TCR beta chain was sequenced during a study of T cell responses to AZD1222 COVID-19 vaccine. Overall study findings and caveats: Repertoire sampling occurred only after the peak T cell response.

The CDR3 sequence is 17 residues long. CDR1 and CDR2 from the germline V gene are LNHDA and SQIVND (reference sequence). Trimming left V 3 bases short and J 7 bases short, with 21 bases between. Points on this clone: Its antigen is still unknown.

Sequencing used immunoSEQ multiplex PCR; TCRdb keeps in-frame clones, though not all of them. The table has roughly 150,000 clones, 90% seen once. The chain joins TRBV19 to TRBJ1-4; D might be TRBD1 (6 bases). The sequence derives from an adult who received the AZD1222 COVID-19 vaccine. The sample in question was peripheral blood, obtained 28 days after the second AZD1222 dose. The CDR3 DNA sequence: TGTGCCAGTAGTATCCCGAGACAGGAAGAGGTTGGTGAAAAACTGTTTTTT. It codes for CASSIPRQEEVGEKLFF.